One and the same sample provided the 20 T cell receptor beta chains below, sequenced in a study of long-term antiretroviral therapy in people with HIV. With survey level as its setting, the immunoSEQ assay was v3.0. Only in-frame clones appear in the TCRdb table, and some are missing; sequencing was by immunoSEQ multiplex PCR. The sample consists of about 22,000 clones, 65% to 90% of them appearing once. This sample comprised unsorted PBMCs, obtained 0.1 years before starting antiretroviral therapy. The receptors were sampled from a man younger than 35 with HIV.

The genes are TRBV30 and TRBJ1-4; D unresolved. From germline, CDR1 is GTSNPN and CDR2 SVGIG (reference sequence). There are 16 residues in the CDR3. V lost 0 bases and J lost 3, with 14 bases in between. The CDR3 DNA sequence: TGTGCCTGGAGTGTACTCGGGGATCTCCCTAATGAAAAACTGTTTTTT. It is translated as CAWSVLGDLPNEKLFF.

J is TRBJ2-6 and V is TRBV6-6; D uncertain. CDR3 length equals 16 residues. CDR1 and CDR2 (germline): MNHNY, SVGAGI (reference sequence). Trimming shortened V by 0 bases and J by 0 bases, and 6 bases separated the two germline ends. The CDR3 bases are TGTGCCAGCAGTTACTCGGGGAACTCTGGGGCCAACGTCCTGACTTTC. This sequence encodes CASSYSGNSGANVLTF.

V is TRBV7-3 and J is TRBJ2-7; the D gene is possibly TRBD2 (5 bases). The CDR3 runs to 14 residues. V lost 5 bases and J 0 bases, leaving 11 bases between the germline ends. Germline assignment: CDR1 SGHTA and CDR2 FQGTGA. CDR3 sequence (DNA): TGTGCCAGCAGCCCGGGGTCCTACTCCTACGAGCAGTACTTC. Encoded protein: CASSPGSYSYEQYF.

This chain connects TRBV4-2 to TRBJ2-2; 7 positions match TRBD1. The CDR3 is 17 amino acids. V shed 3 bases, J shed 6 bases, and the junction held 13 bases outside the gene matches. Per the germline V gene, CDR1 is LGHNA and CDR2 is YNFKEQ. This chain's CDR3 is CASSQDPRGKFAGELFF. CDR3 bases: TGTGCCAGCAGCCAGGACCCCAGGGGGAAGTTCGCCGGGGAGCTGTTTTTT.

This chain joins TRBV7-2 and TRBJ2-7; TRBD1 matches 9 bases. Germline V gives CDR1 SGHTA, CDR2 FQGNSA. V shed 5 bases and J 6 bases; nucleotides not matched to a gene: 11. This CDR3 is built from 15 residues. The CDR3 is CASSRTGTGMGEQYF. CDR3 DNA: TGTGCCAGCAGCCGAACCGGGACAGGGATGGGCGAGCAGTACTTC.

This chain connects TRBV30 to TRBJ1-3; no clear D. Germline-derived CDR1 and CDR2 are GTSNPN and SVGIG (reference sequence). The CDR3 has 13 amino acids. Trimming removed 0 bases from V and 9 bases from J, with 12 bases in between. CDR3: CAWSVQSGLTIYF. CDR3 coding DNA: TGTGCCTGGAGTGTACAATCTGGGCTCACCATATATTTT.

This clone occurred a few times. The V call is TRBV5-4, the J call TRBJ2-7, with 7 positions matching TRBD2. The CDR3 extends over 16 amino acids. V was clipped by 0 bases and J by 2 bases; unmatched bases: 8. Germline values: CDR1 SGHNT, CDR2 YYREEE (reference sequence). The CDR3, as DNA: TGTGCCAGCAGCTTGGCCGGGGCTAGCGGACCCTACGAGCAGTACTTC. Its protein product is CASSLAGASGPYEQYF.

This chain connects TRBV27 to TRBJ2-1, with 8 bases that match TRBD2. Germline-derived CDR1 and CDR2 are MNHEY and SMNVEV (reference sequence). The CDR3 has 17 amino acids. V lost 2 bases to trimming and J lost 10 bases; unmatched junction nucleotides: 16. CDR3 coding DNA: TGTGCCAGCAGTTTAATTGGGCCGGGAGGGGGGGGCCTGGAGCAGTTCTTC. Residues: CASSLIGPGGGGLEQFF.

This chain uses TRBV27 with TRBJ2-2; D is perhaps TRBD1 (6 bases). The CDR3 contains 16 residues. Germline loops: CDR1 MNHEY, CDR2 SMNVEV (reference sequence). Trimming shortened V by 3 bases and J by 0 bases, and 11 bases separated the two germline ends. The CDR3 spells CASSFLDRANTGELFF. The CDR3 region has the DNA TGTGCCAGCAGTTTCCTGGACAGAGCGAACACCGGGGAGCTGTTTTTT.

This clone came up once. V is TRBV18 and J is TRBJ2-5, with TRBD1 matching over 10 bases. CDR1 KGHSH and CDR2 LQKENI come from the germline V gene. This CDR3 is 14 amino acids long. Trimming removed 4 bases from V and 5 bases from J; junction bases left unmatched: 4. Written as DNA, the CDR3 is TGTGCCAGCTCACGACAGGGGGCAGGGGAGACCCAGTACTTC. It yields the protein CASSRQGAGETQYF.

The chain uses TRBV7-2 and TRBJ2-5, with D possibly matching TRBD2 (6 bases). The CDR3 spans 11 residues. CDR1 SGHTA and CDR2 FQGNSA come from the germline V gene. The V gene lost 8 bases and the J gene lost 7 bases, with 11 bases spanning the gap. DNA for the CDR3: TGTGCCAGCGGGGGGTTCGGGACCCAGTACTTC. Translation: CASGGFGTQYF.

J is TRBJ2-3 and V is TRBV7-2; 10 positions agree with TRBD2. The CDR3 runs to 16 residues. Germline CDR1 SGHTA, CDR2 FQGNSA. Trimming cost V 0 bases and J 2 bases; bases outside gene matches: 2. This CDR3 reads CASSLAGLAITDTQYF. The CDR3 DNA follows: TGTGCCAGCAGCTTAGCGGGACTAGCGATCACAGATACGCAGTATTTT.

In nucleotides, the CDR3 is TGTGCCAGCAGTCTCTACCGACTAGTTCCCTACGAGCAGTACTTC. This sequence encodes CASSLYRLVPYEQYF. The chain has TRBV6-6 and TRBJ2-7, with D maybe TRBD2 (6 bases). This CDR3 has 15 amino acids. Germline CDR1 is MNHNY and CDR2 is SVGAGI (reference sequence). With 5 bases removed from V and 2 bases from J, the gap between germline ends came to 16 bases.

The gene calls are TRBV4-1 and TRBJ2-2, with TRBD2 matching over 7 bases. The germline gives CDR1 MGHRA, CDR2 YSYEKL. The CDR3 has 15 residues. The trim removed 1 base at V and 2 bases at J, leaving 1 base unmatched. Here the CDR3 DNA reads TGCGCCAGCAGCCAAGCTAGCGGAAACACCGGGGAGCTGTTTTTT. This encodes CASSQASGNTGELFF.

The chain couples TRBV9 to TRBJ2-2; D is possibly TRBD1 or TRBD2 (6 bases each). V lost 3 bases and J lost 5, with 11 bases in between. This CDR3 contains 14 residues. Looked up from germline, CDR1 is SGDLS and CDR2 is YYNGEE. The CDR3 DNA is TGTGCCAGCAGCGAGGGGGGCTCGACCGGGGAGCTGTTTTTT. As protein: CASSEGGSTGELFF.

The chain joins TRBV4-3 to TRBJ2-1, with TRBD2 matching over 9 bases. The V gene end was trimmed by 0 bases and the J gene end by 3 bases; junction bases not matched to a gene: 9. Germline V gene sequence: CDR1 LGHNA, CDR2 YSLEER. The CDR3 loop spans 18 amino acids. The CDR3 here is CASSQDQGLAGLYNEQFF. The CDR3, as DNA: TGCGCCAGCAGCCAAGATCAAGGGCTAGCGGGACTCTACAATGAGCAGTTCTTC.

The gene calls are TRBV7-8 and TRBJ2-5; D remains unclear. The CDR3 consists of 15 residues. The V end was cut by 2 bases, the J end by 1 base, with 11 bases between. Germline V gene sequence: CDR1 SGHVS, CDR2 FQNEAQ. The CDR3 region has the DNA TGTGCCAGCAGCTTAAATCGGGCAGTCCAAGAGACCCAGTACTTC. The encoded protein is CASSLNRAVQETQYF.

The CDR3 region is CASSEGDRNYGYTF. The CDR3 DNA reads as TGTGCCAGCAGTGAAGGGGACAGAAACTATGGCTACACCTTC. This chain joins TRBV6-1 and TRBJ1-2; TRBD1 agrees at 7 bases. Germline loops: CDR1 MNHNS, CDR2 SASEGT. After removal of 1 base from V and 2 bases from J, the junction contained 1 base not matched to a gene. The CDR3 covers 14 residues.

In regard to this clone: The junction and the germline gene differ at one end; a read error may be behind it. The V call is TRBV6-5, the J call TRBJ1-2; the match to TRBD1 covers 7 bases. This CDR3 contains 12 residues. Per the germline V gene, CDR1 is MNHEY and CDR2 is SVGAGI. CDR3 residues: CASSYSGDSLNF. CDR3 in DNA: TGTGCCAGCAGTTACTCGGGGGACAGCCTTAACTTC.

The chain employs TRBV7-5 and TRBJ2-1. TRBV7-5 is a recognized pseudogene. The CDR3 sequence is 15 residues long. The CDR3 DNA is TGTGCCAGAAGCTTAGCGGGGACCTTTATAGATGAGCAGTTCTTC. This encodes CARSLAGTFIDEQFF.